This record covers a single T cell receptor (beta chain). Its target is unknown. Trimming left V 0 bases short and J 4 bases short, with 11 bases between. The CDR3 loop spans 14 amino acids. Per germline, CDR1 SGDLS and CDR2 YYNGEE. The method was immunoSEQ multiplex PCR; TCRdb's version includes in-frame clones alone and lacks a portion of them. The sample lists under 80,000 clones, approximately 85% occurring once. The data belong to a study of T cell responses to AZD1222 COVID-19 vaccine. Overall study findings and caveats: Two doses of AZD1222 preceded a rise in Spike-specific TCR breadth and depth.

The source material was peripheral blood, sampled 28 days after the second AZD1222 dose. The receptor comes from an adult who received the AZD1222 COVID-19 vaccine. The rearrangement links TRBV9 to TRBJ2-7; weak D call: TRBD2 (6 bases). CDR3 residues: CASSVAGAGYEQYF. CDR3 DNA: TGTGCCAGCAGCGTAGCGGGAGCAGGATACGAGCAGTACTTC.